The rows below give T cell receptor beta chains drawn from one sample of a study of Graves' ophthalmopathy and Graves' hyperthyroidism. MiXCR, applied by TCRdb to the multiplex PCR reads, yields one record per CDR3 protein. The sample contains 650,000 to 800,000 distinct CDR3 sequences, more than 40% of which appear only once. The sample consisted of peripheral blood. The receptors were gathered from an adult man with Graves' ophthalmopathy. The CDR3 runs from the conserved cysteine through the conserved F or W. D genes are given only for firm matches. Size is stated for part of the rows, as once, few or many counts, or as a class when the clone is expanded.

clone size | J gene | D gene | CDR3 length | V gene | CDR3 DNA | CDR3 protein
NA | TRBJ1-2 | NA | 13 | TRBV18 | TGTGCCAGCTCACCAATGGAGGAGCAGGGCTACACCTTC | CASSPMEEQGYTF
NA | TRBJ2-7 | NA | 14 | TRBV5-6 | TGTGCCAGCAGCTTTGGTGGGGGAAGGAGGGAGCAGTACTTC | CASSFGGGRREQYF
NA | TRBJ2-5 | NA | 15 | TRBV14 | TGTGCCAGCAGCCCCCGTCGGGTTACTCAAGAGACCCAGTACTTC | CASSPRRVTQETQYF
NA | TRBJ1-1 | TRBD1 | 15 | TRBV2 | TGTGCCAGCAGTGAAAAGGGGGCCCTGAACACTGAAGCTTCCTTT | CASSEKGALNTEASF
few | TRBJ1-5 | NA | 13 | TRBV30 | TGTGCCTGGAGTGTGGACGGCAATCAGCCCCAGCATTTT | CAWSVDGNQPQHF
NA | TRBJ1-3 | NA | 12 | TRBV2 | TGTGCCAGCAGTGAACGGGGAGAGACCATATATTTT | CASSERGETIYF
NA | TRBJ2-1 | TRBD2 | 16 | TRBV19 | TGTGCCAGTAGTATAGCTGGCGGGGGGGGACACAATGAGCAGTTCTTC | CASSIAGGGGHNEQFF
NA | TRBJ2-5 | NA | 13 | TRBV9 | TGTGCCAGCAGCGATCGGTATCGAGAGACCCAGTACTTC | CASSDRYRETQYF
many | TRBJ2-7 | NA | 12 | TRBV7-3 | TGTGCCAGCCCAAAAGGGGGCTACGAGCAGTACTTC | CASPKGGYEQYF
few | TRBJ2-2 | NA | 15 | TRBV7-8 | TGTGCCAGCAGCCAACACGGGGGGCCGGACGGGGAGCTGTTTTTT | CASSQHGGPDGELFF
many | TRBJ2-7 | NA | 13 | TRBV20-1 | TGCAGTGCTAGAGGGACACGAGACTACGAGCAGTACTTC | CSARGTRDYEQYF
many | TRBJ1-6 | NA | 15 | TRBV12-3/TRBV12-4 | TGTGCCAGCAGTTTAGTCTTGGACTATAATTCACCCCTCCACTTT | CASSLVLDYNSPLHF
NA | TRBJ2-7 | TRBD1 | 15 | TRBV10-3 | TGTGCCAGCAGTGAAGGACAGGGGAGCTCCTACGAGCAGTGCTTC | CASSEGQGSSYEQCF
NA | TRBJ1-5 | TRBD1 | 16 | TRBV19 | TGTGCCAGTAGTTTCCGGACAGGGACCCTCAATCAGCCCCAGCATTTT | CASSFRTGTLNQPQHF
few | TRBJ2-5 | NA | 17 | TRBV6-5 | TGTGCCAGCAGTTACTCGGGGGGATCCGGCGTCTGGGAGACCCAGTACTTC | CASSYSGGSGVWETQYF
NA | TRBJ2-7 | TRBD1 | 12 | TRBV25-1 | TGTGCTAGAGGGGGCGGCCTCTACGAGCAGTACTTC | CARGGGLYEQYF
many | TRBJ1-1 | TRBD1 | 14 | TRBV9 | TGTGCCAGCAGCGCCGACAGGGAGTTACCTGAAGCTTTCTTT | CASSADRELPEAFF
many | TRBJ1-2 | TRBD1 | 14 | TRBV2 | TGTGCCAGCAGTGAAACAGGGGGGATGATCGGCTACACCTTC | CASSETGGMIGYTF
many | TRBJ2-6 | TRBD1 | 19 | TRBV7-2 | TGTGCCAGCAGCCCGGAAGACAGGGCAACATCCTCTGGGGCCAACGTCCTGACTTTC | CASSPEDRATSSGANVLTF
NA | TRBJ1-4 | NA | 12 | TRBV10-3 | TGTGCCATCGGGGCGGCGAATGAAAAACTGTTTTTT | CAIGAANEKLFF
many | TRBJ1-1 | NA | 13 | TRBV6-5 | TGTGCCAGCAGTCGGGGACATAACACTGAAGCTTTCTTT | CASSRGHNTEAFF
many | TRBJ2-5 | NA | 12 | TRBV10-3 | TGTGCCATCAGTGAACAGCAAGAGACCCAGTACTTC | CAISEQQETQYF
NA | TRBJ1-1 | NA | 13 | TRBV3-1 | TGTGCCAGCAGACACCTCGAAGGGACTGAAGCTTTCTTT | CASRHLEGTEAFF
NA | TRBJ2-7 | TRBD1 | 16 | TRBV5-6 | TGTGCCAGCAGCTTGCAAGGGACAGGGTCATCCTACGAGCAGTACTTC | CASSLQGTGSSYEQYF
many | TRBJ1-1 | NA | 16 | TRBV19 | TGTGCCAGTAGTCCGGGGTTGTCCCTTTCGAACACTGAAGCTTTCTTT | CASSPGLSLSNTEAFF
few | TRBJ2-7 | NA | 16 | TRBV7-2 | TGCGCCAGCAGCCTCAGCCCGGGCCTGAGCTCCTACGAGCAGTACTTC | CASSLSPGLSSYEQYF
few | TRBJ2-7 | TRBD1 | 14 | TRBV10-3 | TGTGCCAGCTCACGGACAGGGAGTTCCCACGAGCAGTACTTC | CASSRTGSSHEQYF
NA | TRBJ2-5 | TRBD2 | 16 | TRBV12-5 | TGTGCTAGTGGTTTCCGACTAGCGGGGGTTCAAGAGACCCAGTACTTC | CASGFRLAGVQETQYF
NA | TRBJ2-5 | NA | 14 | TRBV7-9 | TGTGCCAGCAGCCCTCAGGGGGGAAGTCAGCCCCAGTACTTC | CASSPQGGSQPQYF
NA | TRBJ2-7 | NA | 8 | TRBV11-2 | TGTGCCAGCAGCCAAGACGACTTC | CASSQDDF
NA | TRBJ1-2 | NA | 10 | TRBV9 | TGTGCCAGCAGCGTACACGGCTACACCTTC | CASSVHGYTF
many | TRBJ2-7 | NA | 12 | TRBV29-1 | TGCAGCGTTGAAGCGGCAAACTACGAGCAGTACTTC | CSVEAANYEQYF
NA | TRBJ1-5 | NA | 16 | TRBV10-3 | TGTGCCATCAGTGAAGATTCCCCGGCGAACCATCAGCCCCAGCATTTT | CAISEDSPANHQPQHF
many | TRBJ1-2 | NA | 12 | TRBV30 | TGTGCCTGGAGTGCAGGGTCCTATGGCTACACCTTC | CAWSAGSYGYTF
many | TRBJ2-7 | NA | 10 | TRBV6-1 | TGTGCCACCGGTCTATACGAGCAGTACTTC | CATGLYEQYF
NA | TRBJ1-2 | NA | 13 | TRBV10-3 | TGTGCCATCAGTGAAGGACAGCGCTATGGCTACACCTTC | CAISEGQRYGYTF
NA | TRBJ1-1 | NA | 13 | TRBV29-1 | TGCAGCTTAGCGAGCGGGTGGAGCACTGAAGCTTTCTTT | CSLASGWSTEAFF
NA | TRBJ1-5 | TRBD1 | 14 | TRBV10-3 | TGTGCCATCAGTAGCTACAGGGGTACGGTAAACGAGCATTTT | CAISSYRGTVNEHF
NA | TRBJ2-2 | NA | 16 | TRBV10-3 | TGTGCCAGCAGCCCTAGGGGGCCCGGAGGGACCGGGGAGCTGTTTTTT | CASSPRGPGGTGELFF
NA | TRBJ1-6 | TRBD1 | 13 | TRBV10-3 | TGTGCCATCAGGGGACAGGGGGATTCACCCCTCCACTTT | CAIRGQGDSPLHF
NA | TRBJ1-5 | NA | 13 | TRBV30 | TGTGCCTGGAGGGGAGGTAGCAATCAGCCCCAGCATTTT | CAWRGGSNQPQHF
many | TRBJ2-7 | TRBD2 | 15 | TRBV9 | TGTGCCAGCAGCGTAGTTGCGGGGGGGAGAAACGAGCAGTACTTC | CASSVVAGGRNEQYF
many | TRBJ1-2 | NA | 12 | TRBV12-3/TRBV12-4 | TGTGCCAGCAGTCAACGCCACTATGGCTACACCTTC | CASSQRHYGYTF
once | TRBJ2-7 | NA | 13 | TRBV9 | TGTGCCAGGAGCGTAGATATCTCCTACGAGCAGTACTTC | CARSVDISYEQYF
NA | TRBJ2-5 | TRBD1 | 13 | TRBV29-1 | TGCAGCGACTCCGGGACAGGGCAAGAGACCCAGTACTTC | CSDSGTGQETQYF
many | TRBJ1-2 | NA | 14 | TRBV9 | TGTGCCAGCAGCGGTCGTGGAGGGGGGTATGGCTACACCTTC | CASSGRGGGYGYTF
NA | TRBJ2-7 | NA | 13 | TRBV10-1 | TGCGCCAGCAGTTACAGGACGCCGTACGAGCAGTACTTC | CASSYRTPYEQYF
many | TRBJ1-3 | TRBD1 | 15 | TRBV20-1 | TGCAGTGCTAGAGACCCTCAGTCGGACAGGGGCACCATATATTTT | CSARDPQSDRGTIYF